This T cell receptor (beta chain) was identified during a study of T cell changes during pregnancy in multiple sclerosis. The repertoire was sequenced with immunoSEQ multiplex PCR; TCRdb's copy has only in-frame clones and lacks some. Of some 85,000 clones in the sample, around 95% were seen once. The germline CDR1 and CDR2 sequences are SGHRS and YFSETQ. With 4 bases removed from V and 5 bases from J, the gap between germline ends came to 12 bases. The CDR3 extends over 14 amino acids. The chain has TRBV5-1 and TRBJ1-4, with D unresolved. The sequence was obtained from a female donor in good health, enrolled as a control in a pregnancy study. The source material was peripheral blood, sampled in the second trimester of pregnancy. The CDR3 DNA is TGCGCCAGCAGCCGGCACAGTGTAAATGAAAAACTGTTTTTT. Translated, it gives CASSRHSVNEKLFF.